Listed below are T cell receptor beta chains from one sample, sequenced in a study of blood T cell repertoires in COVID-19. Measured with immunoSEQ multiplex PCR; TCRdb has only the in-frame clones, and not every one. The repertoire holds a few hundred thousand clones, roughly nine tenths seen once, with about 1.7% in the top ten. The sample consisted of PBMCs or T cells enriched from blood (not recorded which). These TCRs come from a woman between 25 and 40 years old who had recovered from COVID-19. Each CDR3 is given with its conserved first and last residue. D genes are given only for firm matches. Clone size is given for some rows only: seen once, a few or many times, or a class if the clone is expanded.

D: TRBD1; size: once; V: TRBV27; J: TRBJ2-7; DNA: TGTGCCAGCATCCGACGAGCGGGACAGGGCTACGAGCAGTACTTC; CDR3: CASIRRAGQGYEQYF
D: TRBD1; size: .; V: TRBV19; J: TRBJ2-2; DNA: TGTGCCAGTAGTACCCGGGGACAGGGATTCACCGGGGAGCTGTTTTTT; CDR3: CASSTRGQGFTGELFF
D: .; size: .; V: TRBV7-6; J: TRBJ2-7; DNA: TGTGCCAGCAGCCGATCCCCAGGGATCCAAGGCTACGAGCAGTACTTC; CDR3: CASSRSPGIQGYEQYF
D: TRBD1; size: .; V: TRBV27; J: TRBJ2-3; DNA: TGTGCCAGCAGTTCCCGACAGGGGGGGAGCACAGATACGCAGTATTTT; CDR3: CASSSRQGGSTDTQYF
D: TRBD2; size: .; V: TRBV7-9; J: TRBJ2-7; DNA: TGTGCCAGCAGCAGCGGGGTTATCGGGGAGTACTTC; CDR3: CASSSGVIGEYF
D: TRBD1; size: .; V: TRBV18; J: TRBJ2-5; DNA: TGTGCCAGCTCACCGGCTACAGGGGAAGAGACCCAGTACTTC; CDR3: CASSPATGEETQYF
D: TRBD1; size: .; V: TRBV2; J: TRBJ1-2; DNA: TGTGCCAGCAGTACCGACAGGGGGCCATGGAGAAATGTCTATGGCTACACCTTC; CDR3: CASSTDRGPWRNVYGYTF
D: .; size: .; V: TRBV28; J: TRBJ1-1; DNA: TGTGCCAGCAGTTTAATACAAAGGAACACTGAAGCTTTCTTT; CDR3: CASSLIQRNTEAFF
D: TRBD1; size: .; V: TRBV2; J: TRBJ1-1; DNA: TGTGCCAGCAACACAGGGGTAGAATCTGAAGCTTTCTTT; CDR3: CASNTGVESEAFF
D: .; size: .; V: TRBV29-1; J: TRBJ1-1; DNA: TGCAGCGCTCACCCACATTACAGGGTTGCCACTGAAGCTTTCTTT; CDR3: CSAHPHYRVATEAFF
D: TRBD2; size: .; V: TRBV5-1; J: TRBJ2-7; DNA: TGCGCCAGCAGCTGGGTCGGCGGGAGGGACGAGCAGTACTTC; CDR3: CASSWVGGRDEQYF